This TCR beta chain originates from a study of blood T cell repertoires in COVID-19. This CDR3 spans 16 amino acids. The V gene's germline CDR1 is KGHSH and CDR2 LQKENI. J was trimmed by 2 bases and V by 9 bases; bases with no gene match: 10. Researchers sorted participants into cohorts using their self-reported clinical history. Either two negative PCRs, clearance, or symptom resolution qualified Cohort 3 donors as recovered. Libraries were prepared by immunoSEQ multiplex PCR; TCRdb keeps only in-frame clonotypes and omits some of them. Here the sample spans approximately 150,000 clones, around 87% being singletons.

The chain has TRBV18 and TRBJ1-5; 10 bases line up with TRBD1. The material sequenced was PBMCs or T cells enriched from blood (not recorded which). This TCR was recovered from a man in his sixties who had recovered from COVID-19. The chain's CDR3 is CASCPSGTGGNQPQHF. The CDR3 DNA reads TGTGCCAGTTGCCCTTCCGGGACAGGGGGCAATCAGCCCCAGCATTTT.